Below, 7 T cell receptor beta chains from the same sample are listed, as sequenced in a study of tumor-infiltrating lymphocytes in primary liver carcinoma. With approximately 500 ng total RNA as template and a constant-region primer, TCR beta cDNA was made. ARM-PCR was slightly modified, and three nested multiplex PCR rounds with it gave rise to the TCR beta libraries. TRBV1-TRBV30 forward primers paired with a C-beta reverse primer drove the first two PCR rounds, roughly 10 cycles each. TCRdb passed the multiplex PCR reads through MiXCR, listing each CDR3 protein once. Of tens of thousands of distinct CDR3 sequences detected, less than 75% appear once; the ten largest clones hold approximately 50%. Unsorted bulk tissue, about 19-32 mg of it, served as the source for co-extraction of RNA and DNA. The sample comprised liver tumor tissue from sampling region 2. Regarding subset: tumor region T2, inferior pole. The receptors shown here come from a man aged 40-49 years with primary liver carcinoma and hepatitis B virus infection.

Comment on this clonotype: One end of the junction varies from germline; a read error may be responsible. The chain has TRBV4-2 and TRBJ2-3; TRBD2 matches at 10 bases. The CDR3 loop spans 18 amino acids. The germline V gene encodes CDR1 LGHNA and CDR2 YNFKEQ. The CDR3 reads CVSSQEALLAGATDMQYF. The CDR3 DNA follows: TGTGTCAGCAGCCAAGAGGCGCTTCTAGCGGGAGCGACAGATATGCAGTATTTT.

As for this clonotype: Lacking the conserved final phenylalanine or tryptophan, this CDR3 likely reflects a read error. V and J are TRBV11-1 and TRBJ2-3; 7 bases are shared with TRBD2. CDR1 is SGHAT, CDR2 FQDESV, per germline (reference sequence). The CDR3 length is 15 residues. The CDR3 region is CASSEGGGLTDTQYL. CDR3 DNA sequence: TGTGCCAGTAGCGAAGGCGGGGGTTTGACAGATACTCAGTATTTA.

The chain joins TRBV11-2 to TRBJ2-3, with D possibly matching TRBD2 (7 bases). The germline V and J ends were trimmed by 0 bases and 3 bases, with 16 bases remaining between them. Per the germline V gene, CDR1 is SGHAT and CDR2 is FQNNGV. The CDR3 spans 17 residues. Here the CDR3 DNA reads TGTGCCAGCAGCTTAGAGTCCGGGGGGCGCGGGACAGATACGCAGTATTTT. This sequence encodes CASSLESGGRGTDTQYF.

Note on this clonotype: One junction end does not reproduce the germline sequence, and a read error may be involved. This chain joins TRBV11-2 and TRBJ2-1; tentatively, D is TRBD1 (6 bases). CDR1 and CDR2 from the germline V gene are SGHAT and FQNNGV. The CDR3 totals 14 residues. This CDR3 is CASIQWGQGNEQFF. The CDR3, as DNA: TGCGCCAGCATCCAATGGGGGCAGGGCAATGAGCAGTTCTTC.

V and J are TRBV11-2 and TRBJ2-2; a possible D gene is TRBD2 (5 bases). The CDR3 contains 15 residues. Germline V lookup: CDR1 SGHAT, CDR2 FQNNGV. With 5 bases removed from V and 4 bases from J, the gap between germline ends came to 14 bases. CDR3 region: CASSIIGRGTGELFF. The CDR3 DNA reads TGTGCCAGCAGCATAATCGGACGGGGCACCGGGGAGCTGTTTTTT.

A note on this clonotype: This CDR3 fails to terminate in the conserved phenylalanine or tryptophan, so it likely reflects a read error. The limits of the CDR3 on the DNA are not certain, so only TCRdb's listed CDR3 is given. The chain has TRBV11-2 and TRBJ2-1; the D segment call TRBD2 is taken from the table without a DNA check. Germline CDR1 SGHAT, CDR2 FQNNGV. Inclusive of both ends, the CDR3 amounts to 14 amino acids. The chain's CDR3 is CACSLYRLVSERFL.

This clonotype was seen a handful of times. V gene TRBV4-1 combines with J gene TRBJ2-7; D gene ambiguous. This CDR3 comprises 11 residues. Germline CDR1 reads MGHRA; CDR2 reads YSYEKL. Trimming took off 1 base at V and 7 bases at J, with 5 bases between the two ends. As DNA, the CDR3 is TGCGCCAGCAGCCAAGGGAGTGAGCAGTACTTC. Translation: CASSQGSEQYF.